This T cell receptor (beta chain) was identified during a study of T-cell memory formation after mild COVID-19. General observations from the study: Pre-infection memory showed some responding clones, and this suggested that cross-reactive memory joined. Contracting CD4+ clones lay largely in CM and EM, with CD8+ ones residing in EMRA.

In its sample, this clonotype was seen a few times. Antigen unknown. Constant-segment primers were used for 5'RACE, and the resulting TCR alpha and TCR beta cDNA libraries carried sample barcodes and UMIs. TCRdb called the 5' RACE reads again in MiXCR, with one record for every CDR3 protein. The profile shows approximately 560,000 distinct CDR3 sequences, around a sixth of them singletons. J gave up 4 bases and V 4 bases, and 8 bases lay outside the gene matches. The germline V gene has CDR1 DFQATT and CDR2 SNEGSKA (reference sequence). The CDR3 is 14 amino acids. The sequence came from an adult woman who had mild COVID-19 (a few samples of this study predate the infection). Cell type and time point are not known. The sequencing sample was made of PBMCs or a T cell subset sorted from them (not recorded which). J is TRBJ1-1 and V is TRBV20-1, with TRBD1 matching over 8 bases. The CDR3 here is CSANVQGESTEAFF. The CDR3 nucleotides are TGCAGTGCTAACGTACAGGGGGAATCCACTGAAGCTTTCTTT.